The rows below give T cell receptor beta chains drawn from one sample of a study of beta chain features in type 1 diabetes. Clones were sequenced by immunoSEQ multiplex PCR, and TCRdb holds only the in-frame ones, with some missing. The sample includes roughly 130,000 clones, about 8.7% of them seen just once. Sequenced material: central memory CD4+ T cells from blood. These receptors were obtained from a young man in good health. Each CDR3 is given with its conserved first and last residue. D genes are given only for firm matches. A row's size may be missing; if present it is once, few, many or a size class.

size	V	J	D	length	CDR3	DNA
few	TRBV5-4	TRBJ2-2	TRBD1	15	CASSWWDRVGGELFF	TGTGCCAGCAGCTGGTGGGACAGGGTGGGCGGGGAGCTGTTTTTT
-	TRBV5-1	TRBJ1-2	TRBD1	14	CASSARQGDGGYTF	TGCGCCAGCAGCGCAAGACAGGGGGACGGGGGCTACACCTTC
-	TRBV7-2	TRBJ1-5	-	14	CASSFQYGNQPQHF	TGTGCCAGCAGCTTTCAGTACGGCAATCAGCCCCAGCATTTT
few	TRBV18	TRBJ1-2	-	15	CASSPEGYAVYGYTF	TGTGCCAGCTCACCGGAGGGTTATGCGGTATATGGCTACACCTTC
-	TRBV12-2	TRBJ2-1	-	15	CASRFSRDSDNEQFF	TGTGCAAGTCGCTTTTCCCGGGACAGCGACAATGAGCAGTTCTTC
many	TRBV7-2	TRBJ2-7	-	10	CASGEYEQYF	TGTGCCAGCGGGGAGTACGAGCAGTACTTC
-	TRBV5-1	TRBJ2-2	-	14	CASSLVLGGRELFF	TGCGCCAGCAGCTTGGTGCTGGGGGGACGGGAGCTGTTTTTT
few	TRBV19	TRBJ2-7	-	14	CASRGIGSSYEQYF	TGTGCCAGTAGGGGAATAGGGAGCTCCTACGAGCAGTACTTC
-	TRBV7-2	TRBJ2-5	-	14	CASSLGTVKETQYF	TGTGCCAGCAGCTTAGGGACAGTTAAAGAGACCCAGTACTTC
few	TRBV6-1	TRBJ2-6	-	14	CASQGPSGANVLTF	TGTGCCAGCCAGGGGCCCTCTGGGGCCAACGTCCTGACTTTC
many	TRBV7-2	TRBJ2-4	TRBD2	13	CASSFSGANIQYF	TGTGCCAGCAGTTTTAGCGGGGCGAACATTCAGTACTTC
-	TRBV19	TRBJ2-4	TRBD1	13	CAGPSQGANIQYF	TGTGCCGGGCCATCCCAGGGGGCTAACATTCAGTACTTC
-	TRBV11-2	TRBJ2-3	TRBD1	14	CASSGDRWGDTQYF	TGTGCCAGCAGCGGGGACAGGTGGGGAGATACGCAGTATTTT
few	TRBV10-3	TRBJ1-1	TRBD1	17	CAISGQGTNDLNTEAFF	TGTGCCATCAGTGGACAGGGGACCAACGACCTGAACACTGAAGCTTTCTTT